One and the same sample provided the 10 T cell receptor beta chains below, sequenced in a study of T cell repertoires in cytomegalovirus infection. MiXCR, applied by TCRdb to the reads, yields one record per CDR3 protein. This table has 510,000 or so distinct CDR3 sequences, 26% appearing once. The specimen was PBMCs. The receptors were gathered from a human donor in good health (CMV status not recorded). Some clones in this sample may be carry-over from other donors' samples.

The rearrangement joins TRBV29-1 to TRBJ2-1, with a possible D match to TRBD1 (6 bases). Germline V lookup: CDR1 SQVTM, CDR2 ANQGSEA. V dropped 7 bases and J dropped 8 bases, with 15 bases sitting between them. The CDR3 is 12 amino acids. The CDR3 DNA is TGCAGCGGGTGGGGCAGGGGCGATGAGCAGTTCTTC. Encoded protein: CSGWGRGDEQFF.

This clonotype appeared many times. The CDR3 sequence is CASSPPTTEAFF. DNA of the CDR3: TGTGCCAGCAGCCCCCCTACGACTGAAGCTTTCTTT. The chain carries TRBV7-9 and TRBJ1-1; D remains unclear. With 5 bases removed from V and 5 bases from J, the gap between germline ends came to 9 bases. The V gene's germline CDR1 is SEHNR and CDR2 FQNEAQ (reference sequence). The CDR3 is 12 residues long. Full variable domain (rest looked up from reference TRBV7-9 and TRBJ1-1): DTGVSQNPRHKITKRGQNVTFRCDPISEHNRLYWYRQTLGQGPEFLTYFQNEAQLEKSRLLSDRFSAERPKGSFSTLEIQRTEQGDSAMYLCASSPPTTEAFFGQGTRLTVV.

V gene TRBV5-4 combines with J gene TRBJ2-4; a weak D match, TRBD1 (6 bases). Germline-derived CDR1 and CDR2 are SGHNT and YYREEE (reference sequence). CDR3 length: 13 amino acids. With 5 bases removed from V and 7 bases from J, the gap between germline ends came to 13 bases. CDR3 sequence: CASSYKQGNIQYF. DNA of the CDR3: TGTGCCAGCAGTTACAAACAGGGTAACATTCAGTACTTC.

This clonotype appeared a few times. V and J are TRBV27 and TRBJ1-1; 9 positions agree with TRBD1. The CDR3 contains 15 residues. Germline CDR1 MNHEY, CDR2 SMNVEV (reference sequence). The V segment lost 4 bases and the J segment 3 bases; nucleotides outside the gene matches: 6. The CDR3 DNA reads TGTGCCAGCAGTTCCGGGACAGGGTCGGACACTGAAGCTTTCTTT. As protein: CASSSGTGSDTEAFF.

DNA of the CDR3: TGTGCCACCAGCAGAGCGGGGGACAGGGGATATGGCTACACCTTC. Its translation: CATSRAGDRGYGYTF. V usage is TRBV15 and J usage is TRBJ1-2, with 10 nucleotides matching TRBD1. V lost 1 base, J lost 5 bases, and 4 bases stayed unmatched. The CDR3 has 15 amino acids. Germline-derived CDR1 and CDR2 are LNHNV and YYDKDF (reference sequence).

V and J are TRBV10-2 and TRBJ1-1; no definite D call. The CDR3 extends over 12 amino acids. Trimming pared 6 bases from V and 5 bases from J, leaving 10 bases between. CDR1 is WSHSY and CDR2 is SAAADI in the germline V gene. This chain's CDR3 is CASRTRGTEAFF. CDR3 in DNA: TGCGCCAGCAGGACCAGAGGGACTGAAGCTTTCTTT.

This rearrangement joins TRBV27 to TRBJ2-1; D not resolved. The CDR3 totals 14 residues. With 4 bases removed from V and 4 bases from J, the gap between germline ends came to 11 bases. Germline CDR1 MNHEY, CDR2 SMNVEV (reference sequence). For the CDR3, the DNA is TGTGCCAGCAGTTCCCAGGACCCATACAATGAGCAGTTCTTC. Residues: CASSSQDPYNEQFF.

The chain combines TRBV3-1 with TRBJ1-1, with D possibly matching TRBD1 (5 bases). The V end was cut by 5 bases, the J end by 6 bases, with 10 bases between. The CDR3 is made up of 12 amino acids. Germline CDR1 reads LGHDT; CDR2 reads YNNKEL (reference sequence). CDR3 bases: TGTGCCAGCAGCAGAGGAGGGGCTGAAGCTTTCTTT. Encoded protein: CASSRGGAEAFF.

The V call is TRBV7-9, the J call TRBJ1-1, with a possible D match to TRBD1 (5 bases). The CDR3 sequence is 14 residues long. From germline, CDR1 is SEHNR and CDR2 FQNEAQ (reference sequence). V was pared by 7 bases and J by 2 bases, with 14 bases between. The DNA for the CDR3 is TGTGCCAGCACCAAGGGGCAGGGAAACACTGAAGCTTTCTTT. It codes for CASTKGQGNTEAFF.

The J gene is TRBJ2-3, the V gene TRBV7-2; D is perhaps TRBD2 (5 bases). Trimming cost V 5 bases and J 2 bases, with 14 bases left between them. The CDR3 totals 15 residues. Germline assignment: CDR1 SGHTA and CDR2 FQGNSA. CDR3 sequence (DNA): TGTGCCAGCAGCCCGCCCGAGCGGAACACAGATACGCAGTATTTT. Its translation: CASSPPERNTDTQYF.